Below, 15 T cell receptor beta chains from the same sample are listed, as sequenced in a study of shared clonotypes between healthy human individuals. Positively selected for CCR7, the CD45RO-negative cells used as naive CD8 cells excluded terminally differentiated effector memory CD45RA+ cells. TCRdb keeps only in-frame clones here, not all; method: immunoSEQ multiplex PCR. The sample lists over 750,000 clones, 96% seen once, with under 0.3% in the top ten. The sequenced sample consisted of naive CD8+ T cells sorted from blood. The receptors shown here come from a man aged 30-40 years in good health.

This clone was observed a single time. The DNA of the CDR3 is TGTGCCAGCAGCCACTCGACTAGCGGGAGCGGCACTGAGCAGTTCTTC. It translates to CASSHSTSGSGTEQFF. This rearrangement joins TRBV9 to TRBJ2-1, with 12 bases identical to TRBD2. V dropped 4 bases and J dropped 9; count of bases not matched to a gene: 11. In germline, CDR1 is SGDLS, CDR2 YYNGEE. The CDR3 consists of 16 residues.

The chain carries TRBV29-1 and TRBJ1-2, with 9 bases identical to TRBD1. CDR3 length: 14 amino acids. Germline V gene sequence: CDR1 SQVTM, CDR2 ANQGSEA. V dropped 0 bases and J dropped 5; count of bases not matched to a gene: 4. The chain's CDR3 is CSVEERGTGYGYTF. CDR3 nucleotides: TGCAGCGTTGAAGAACGGGGGACAGGGTATGGCTACACCTTC.

This clone is a singleton in its sample. Distinct nucleotide sequences in the sample also encode this CDR3. The V and J genes are TRBV27 and TRBJ2-7; a weak D match, TRBD1 (6 bases). V lost 5 bases and J lost 3, with 11 bases in between. This CDR3 is 13 amino acids long. Looked up from germline, CDR1 is MNHEY and CDR2 is SMNVEV (reference sequence). The CDR3, as DNA: TGTGCCAGCAGTCTAGGGGGATACTACGAGCAGTACTTC. Translating gives CASSLGGYYEQYF.

This clone has only one observation. The rearrangement uses TRBV27 and TRBJ2-1; 10 bases agree with TRBD2. Trimming removed 6 bases from V and 8 bases from J; junction bases left unmatched: 13. From germline, CDR1 is MNHEY and CDR2 SMNVEV (reference sequence). The CDR3 is 16 residues long. CDR3 sequence reads: CASRLTSGISLDEQFF. CDR3 in DNA: TGTGCCAGCAGACTCACTAGCGGGATCTCATTAGATGAGCAGTTCTTC.

V and J are TRBV7-7 and TRBJ2-7, with a possible D match to TRBD2 (6 bases). CDR1 is SSHAT and CDR2 is FNYEAQ in the germline V gene (reference sequence). Trimming stripped 3 bases from V and 5 bases from J, with 17 bases between. This CDR3 is 15 amino acids long. The CDR3 reads CASSFSVGREDEQYF. In DNA form, the CDR3 reads TGTGCCAGCAGCTTTAGCGTGGGCAGGGAGGACGAGCAGTACTTC.

The table lists this clone with a few counts. This chain joins TRBV5-1 and TRBJ1-1; D unresolved. Germline-derived CDR1 and CDR2 are SGHRS and YFSETQ. V lost 1 base, J lost 0 bases, and 1 base lay in between. This CDR3 has 12 residues. CDR3 protein: CASSLLNTEAFF. In DNA form, the CDR3 reads TGCGCCAGCAGCTTGTTGAACACTGAAGCTTTCTTT.

The chain joins TRBV30 to TRBJ1-5; 8 bases map to TRBD1. J lost 4 bases, V lost 2 bases, and 4 bases had no gene match. The CDR3 spans 14 residues. CDR1 and CDR2 from the germline V gene are GTSNPN and SVGIG (reference sequence). CDR3 region: CAWSLDRVNQPQHF. Written as DNA, the CDR3 is TGTGCCTGGAGTTTGGACAGGGTGAATCAGCCCCAGCATTTT.

The V gene is TRBV9, the J gene TRBJ2-3; D unresolved. The CDR3 runs 13 residues. CDR1 is SGDLS and CDR2 is YYNGEE in the germline V gene. V dropped 6 bases and J dropped 2 bases, with 10 bases sitting between them. CDR3 bases: TGTGCCAGCAATTCTGGCCTCACAGATACGCAGTATTTT. Translated, it gives CASNSGLTDTQYF.

This chain connects TRBV28 to TRBJ2-3; 7 bases agree with TRBD2. Per the germline V gene, CDR1 is MDHEN and CDR2 is SYDVKM. CDR3 length: 17 residues. The V gene end was trimmed by 5 bases and the J gene end by 2 bases; junction bases not matched to a gene: 13. CDR3 residues: CASSRVGLADPTDTQYF. Here the CDR3 DNA reads TGTGCCAGCAGTAGGGTGGGGCTAGCGGACCCCACAGATACGCAGTATTTT.

This rearrangement joins TRBV28 to TRBJ1-2, with TRBD1 matching 9 bases. Germline CDR1 MDHEN, CDR2 SYDVKM. This CDR3 spans 15 amino acids. V was clipped by 5 bases and J by 4 bases; unmatched bases: 8. The CDR3 sequence: CASSVGETGGYGYTF. The CDR3 DNA follows: TGTGCCAGCAGTGTTGGAGAGACAGGGGGCTATGGCTACACCTTC.

The V call is TRBV27, the J call TRBJ2-3; no definite D call. CDR1 MNHEY and CDR2 SMNVEV come from the germline V gene (reference sequence). There are 15 residues in the CDR3. V was shortened by 2 bases and J by 1 base, with 10 bases between the two germline ends. The CDR3 region is CASSLVRAGTDTQYF. The CDR3 DNA reads TGTGCCAGCAGTTTAGTAAGGGCGGGCACAGATACGCAGTATTTT.

This chain connects TRBV7-9 to TRBJ1-5, with 8 bases identical to TRBD1. After removal of 5 bases from V and 5 bases from J, the junction contained 8 bases not matched to a gene. CDR3 length: 15 residues. CDR1 and CDR2 from the germline V gene are SEHNR and FQNEAQ (reference sequence). The CDR3 DNA is TGTGCCAGCAGCCCTCTGACAGGGGTGGATCAGCCCCAGCATTTT. It specifies CASSPLTGVDQPQHF.

This clone was observed a single time. The rearrangement uses TRBV29-1 and TRBJ1-4, with D tentatively TRBD1 (6 bases). This CDR3 has 14 residues. The germline V gene encodes CDR1 SQVTM and CDR2 ANQGSEA. Trimming shortened V by 2 bases and J by 6 bases, and 13 bases separated the two germline ends. This chain's CDR3 is CSVELEGVHEKLFF. The CDR3 DNA follows: TGCAGCGTTGAACTGGAGGGGGTTCATGAAAAACTGTTTTTT.

CDR3 protein: CATLAGVDTQYF. The CDR3 region has the DNA TGTGCCACCCTAGCGGGAGTGGATACGCAGTATTTT. This chain connects TRBV2 to TRBJ2-3; 10 bases match TRBD2. The CDR3 loop spans 12 amino acids. V trimming: 10 bases; J trimming: 6 bases; junction bases outside the gene matches: 4. Germline V lookup: CDR1 SNHLY, CDR2 FYNNEI.

This clone was picked up one time. CDR3 residues: CASSSGLAGVSYEQYF. The CDR3 DNA is TGTGCCAGCAGCTCCGGACTAGCGGGAGTATCCTACGAGCAGTACTTC. The rearrangement links TRBV7-9 to TRBJ2-7, with 13 bases identical to TRBD2. Germline V lookup: CDR1 SEHNR, CDR2 FQNEAQ (reference sequence). This CDR3 has 16 residues. After removal of 4 bases from V and 1 base from J, the junction contained 4 bases not matched to a gene.